This entry lists 5 T cell receptor beta chains sequenced from one sample in a study of shared clonotypes between healthy human individuals. Clones were read by immunoSEQ multiplex PCR, and TCRdb kept only the in-frame ones, dropping some. The sample lists around 750,000 clones; approximately 79% were seen once. Sequencing was done on a sample of memory CD4+ T cells sorted from blood. Subset in this sample: CD45RA-negative fraction. These receptors were taken from a woman aged 25 to 39 in good health.

V is TRBV6-4 and J is TRBJ2-3, with D possibly TRBD2 on 6 matching bases. With 8 bases removed from V and 6 bases from J, the gap between germline ends came to 15 bases. The CDR3 length is 13 residues. Per germline, CDR1 MRHNA and CDR2 SNTAGT. The CDR3 DNA follows: TGTGCCAGCTCCCGGGAGTTTCGGGATACGCAGTATTTT. Translation gives CASSREFRDTQYF.

This clone was picked up a small number of times. The genes are TRBV7-2 and TRBJ1-1; no firm D call. Germline V gives CDR1 SGHTA, CDR2 FQGNSA. This CDR3 comprises 13 residues. Trimming took off 4 bases at V and 4 bases at J, with 10 bases between the two ends. This chain's CDR3 is CASSYYRVTEAFF. CDR3 in DNA: TGTGCCAGCAGCTATTATAGGGTCACTGAAGCTTTCTTT.

This sequence joins TRBV28 and TRBJ2-2; D is possibly TRBD1 (6 bases). Germline loops: CDR1 MDHEN, CDR2 SYDVKM. The CDR3 runs to 18 residues. The ends were cut back, 1 base at V and 0 bases at J, with 15 bases in the middle. CDR3 DNA sequence: TGTGCCAGCAGTTTATTCGAAGGGACATCAGCGAACACCGGGGAGCTGTTTTTT. Translating gives CASSLFEGTSANTGELFF.

Worth noting for this clone: With a far larger clone one base away, a read error is the likely cause. Different DNA sequences within this sample yield the same CDR3. J is TRBJ2-2 and V is TRBV6-1; TRBD1 aligns across 9 bases. The CDR3 has 15 residues. Per germline, CDR1 MNHNS and CDR2 SASEGT. DNA for the CDR3: TGTGCTAGCAGACCGGACAGGGGAAACACCGGGGAGCTGTTTTTT. Translated, it gives CASRPDRGNTGELFF.

V gene TRBV25-1 combines with J gene TRBJ2-1; D remains ambiguous. V dropped 3 bases and J dropped 5 bases, with 8 bases sitting between them. The CDR3 is made up of 13 amino acids. Germline lookup yields CDR1 MGHDK and CDR2 SYGVNS. This CDR3 reads CASSDPPDNEQFF. CDR3 DNA: TGTGCCAGCAGTGACCCTCCGGACAATGAGCAGTTCTTC.